The next 10 T cell receptor beta chains were all read from a single sample in a study of T cells after yellow fever vaccination. TCRdb fed the 5' RACE reads into MiXCR, producing one record per CDR3 protein. The sample includes 100,000 to 150,000 distinct CDR3 sequences, 6% to 8% of them seen just once. The source material was CD4+ T cells sorted from PBMCs, sampled around 10 days after the first yellow fever vaccination. The receptors were gathered from a man aged 18 to 35 who received the YFV17D yellow fever vaccine.

This clonotype occurred many times. The gene calls are TRBV27 and TRBJ2-5; no clear D gene. Trimming left V 6 bases short and J 5 bases short, with 13 bases between. Germline CDR1 MNHEY, CDR2 SMNVEV (reference sequence). The CDR3 consists of 13 residues. The CDR3 bases are TGTGCCAGCAGCCGTCAGGCAGCGGAGACCCAGTACTTC. It translates to CASSRQAAETQYF.

This clonotype appeared many times. The V gene is TRBV6-2 or TRBV6-3, the J gene TRBJ1-2; TRBD1 agrees at 10 bases. The germline V gene has CDR1 MNHEY and CDR2 SVGEGT. V lost 7 bases to trimming and J lost 4 bases; unmatched junction nucleotides: 3. This CDR3 contains 13 residues. This chain's CDR3 is CASKTGGGYGYTF. Here the CDR3 DNA reads TGTGCCAGCAAGACAGGGGGCGGCTATGGCTACACCTTC.

This clonotype was recorded many times. The V call is TRBV19, the J call TRBJ1-2, with a tentative D call TRBD1 (6 bases). CDR3 size: 15 residues. Looked up from germline, CDR1 is LNHDA and CDR2 is SQIVND (reference sequence). V lost 7 bases and J 0 bases, leaving 15 bases between the germline ends. The CDR3 bases are TGTGCCAGTACCCTTTTTGGGGGCGCTAACTATGGCTACACCTTC. Its translation is CASTLFGGANYGYTF.

The sample holds many counts of this clonotype. The chain combines TRBV7-2 with TRBJ2-3; 7 nucleotides match TRBD2. The CDR3 length is 15 residues. With V trimmed by 4 bases and J by 2 bases, 6 bases remained unmatched. Germline CDR1 and CDR2: SGHTA and FQGNSA. The CDR3 coding sequence is TGTGCCAGCAGCTGGGGGGGAGTTTTCACAGATACGCAGTATTTT. As protein: CASSWGGVFTDTQYF.

In this sample, this clonotype turned up many times. The chain recombines TRBV5-7 with TRBJ1-1; 8 positions agree with TRBD1. TRBV5-7 is classed as an ORF, of uncertain function. V was clipped by 1 base and J by 3 bases; unmatched bases: 8. The CDR3 loop spans 16 amino acids. CDR3 loop: CASSLKQDRADTEAFF. DNA for the CDR3: TGTGCCAGCAGCTTGAAGCAGGACAGGGCAGACACTGAAGCTTTCTTT.

The gene calls are TRBV2 and TRBJ1-2; tentatively, D is TRBD1 (6 bases). Trimming removed 1 base at V and 4 bases at J, with 13 bases between. Germline V lookup: CDR1 SNHLY, CDR2 FYNNEI. The CDR3 loop spans 15 amino acids. The CDR3 DNA is TGTGCCAGCAGTGAAGACGGGCAGGGGTTCTATGGCTACACCTTC. Protein: CASSEDGQGFYGYTF.

This clonotype was recorded many times. J is TRBJ2-2 and V is TRBV7-3; D remains unclear. Trimming took 7 bases from V and 1 from J, leaving 10 bases between them. Germline V lookup: CDR1 SGHTA, CDR2 FQGTGA. The CDR3 runs to 14 residues. CDR3 amino acids: CASTLRGNTGELFF. In DNA form, the CDR3 reads TGTGCCAGCACCCTCCGTGGGAACACCGGGGAGCTGTTTTTT.

This clonotype was observed at least ten times. The chain employs TRBV4-2 and TRBJ2-1; D is undetermined. This CDR3 has 13 residues. CDR1 and CDR2 from the germline V gene are LGHNA and YNFKEQ. Trimming removed 3 bases at V and 3 bases at J, with 6 bases between. Here the CDR3 DNA reads TGTGCCAGCAGCCACGATTACTACAATGAGCAGTTCTTC. Its translation: CASSHDYYNEQFF.

This clonotype was seen at least ten times. Written as DNA, the CDR3 is TGTGCCAGCAGCCGCGAAGGGGGGATAGGGGAGCAGTACGTC. The encoded protein is CASSREGGIGEQYV. The chain recombines TRBV7-9 with TRBJ2-7, with D perhaps assigned TRBD1 or TRBD2 (6 bases each). From germline, CDR1 is SEHNR and CDR2 FQNEAQ (reference sequence). The ends were cut back, 5 bases at V and 7 bases at J, with 18 bases in the middle. The CDR3 runs to 14 residues.

V usage is TRBV10-3 and J usage is TRBJ2-2; D gene uncertain. The V gene lost 4 bases and the J gene lost 1 base, with 10 bases spanning the gap. The CDR3 has 15 amino acids. Germline lookup yields CDR1 ENHRY and CDR2 SYGVKD. The CDR3 is CAISGLALNTGELFF. For the CDR3, the DNA is TGTGCCATCAGTGGTTTAGCACTGAACACCGGGGAGCTGTTTTTT.